This TCR beta chain was captured in a study of T cells after yellow fever vaccination. General study results and limits: Abundant clonotypes (contaminants from the bulk population) could be present in FACS-sorted repertoires. Detected again after the booster were most primary-vaccination clones, at 95% to 98% CD4 and 88% CD8. Clonotypes shared by both compartments, CD4 and CD8, made up a small share.

The sample holds a few counts of this clonotype. The target antigen is unknown. TCR cDNA, made by 5'RACE template switching, carried an added universal primer site and UMIs. TCRdb redid the calling of the 5' RACE reads with MiXCR, one entry per CDR3 protein. Among 280,000 or so distinct CDR3 sequences listed, around 10% were seen once. Here the sequenced sample was CD4+ T cells sorted from PBMCs, taken 5 days after the yellow fever booster vaccination. This clonotype originated in a man between 18 and 29 years old who received the YFV17D yellow fever vaccine.

CDR3 protein: CSARLGFGYTF. The CDR3 DNA follows: TGCAGTGCTAGATTAGGGTTTGGCTACACCTTC. This chain joins TRBV20-1 and TRBJ1-2; D remains ambiguous. This CDR3 is 11 amino acids long. In germline, CDR1 is DFQATT, CDR2 SNEGSKA (reference sequence). V shed 2 bases and J shed 7 bases, with 8 bases lying between them.